The entry below describes one TCR beta chain. This CDR3 contains 16 residues. V lost 6 bases, J lost 3 bases, and 20 bases lay in between. Germline assignment: CDR1 SNHLY and CDR2 FYNNEI. This sample stems from a study of cytomegalovirus exposure and HLA in healthy donors. Primers for the PCR totalled 60 Vbeta and 13 Jbeta. Generated by immunoSEQ multiplex PCR, the TCRdb table keeps only in-frame clones and is missing some. The sample records 100,000 or so clones, around 80% being singletons. The TCR sequence derives from a woman in her forties in good health and CMV-seronegative. The rearrangement joins TRBV2 to TRBJ1-1, with a tentative D call TRBD1 (5 bases). The sample was PBMCs. This chain's CDR3 is CASRDRRGWGDTEAFF. The CDR3 DNA reads as TGTGCCAGCAGGGATCGGAGGGGTTGGGGTGACACTGAAGCTTTCTTT.